This T cell receptor beta chain comes out of a study of cytomegalovirus exposure and HLA in healthy donors. General observations from the study: A prior analysis recorded that most TCR beta V segments were productive about 87% or about 30% of the time.

The PCR had 60 Vbeta and 13 Jbeta primers. The method was immunoSEQ multiplex PCR; TCRdb's version includes in-frame clones alone and lacks a portion of them. The sample comprises 150,000 to 200,000 clones, around 77% of which are singletons, and roughly 2.1% rests with the top ten. Nominally healthy donors were sampled, though unrecorded immune exposures were likely. Details on this clone: Its antigen is not identified. The junction departs from the called germline gene at one end, perhaps through a read error.

Source material: PBMCs. This clonotype was sampled from a woman in her 30s in good health and CMV-seropositive.

CDR3 DNA sequence: TGTTCCAGCAGCCCGACAGGGTTCTATGGCTACACCTTC. Translation gives CSSSPTGFYGYTF. The V and J genes are TRBV7-9 and TRBJ1-2; 7 nucleotides agree with TRBD1. The germline V gene encodes CDR1 SEHNR and CDR2 FQNEAQ (reference sequence). The CDR3 extends over 13 amino acids.